This T cell receptor beta chain was found in a study of long-term antiretroviral therapy in people with HIV. Overall study: Collection dates of the earliest samples fall about a decade before the 2015 immediate-ART recommendation.

Overall study results and limits: Whereas controls had wider CDR3 length ranges, HIV repertoires had narrower ones.

They ran version v3.0 of the immunoSEQ assay at survey level. Sequencing efforts were directed toward roughly 40,000-50,000 T-cell genomes per sample. Profiling relied on immunoSEQ multiplex PCR, and the TCRdb table lists in-frame clones only, not all of them. This sample carries 42,000 or so clones, 85% to 90% of them seen once, and the ten largest clones take roughly 4%. A remark on this clone: Its antigen is unidentified.

Going into DNA extraction, samples held about 1-10 million cryopreserved PBMC. This CDR3 contains 16 residues. The germline V gene encodes CDR1 MGHRA and CDR2 YSYEKL. V lost 3 bases and J lost 8, with 19 bases in between. The chain combines TRBV4-1 with TRBJ1-4; maybe TRBD1 (6 bases). The source was unsorted PBMCs, collected 1.2 years after starting antiretroviral therapy. This clonotype originated in a woman aged 45-65 years with HIV. In nucleotides, the CDR3 is TGCGCCAGCAGCCAGACCCGAAGGGGGGGGTCCGAAAAACTGTTTTTT. Its translation is CASSQTRRGGSEKLFF.